This passage covers 20 T cell receptor beta chains from one sample sequenced in a study of shared clonotypes between healthy human individuals. CD8 cells classed as naive were CD45RO-negative and positively selected for CCR7, excluding terminally differentiated effector memory CD45RA+ cells. Profiling relied on immunoSEQ multiplex PCR, and the TCRdb table lists in-frame clones only, not all of them. The table shows hundreds of thousands of clones, with 95% occurring only once. Material: naive CD8+ T cells sorted from blood. These TCRs come from a woman aged 25-40 years in good health.

This clone occurred a few times. The rearrangement uses TRBV14 and TRBJ2-7; no definite D call. V lost 2 bases to trimming and J lost 1 base, with 3 bases between them. CDR1 SGHDN and CDR2 FVKESK come from the germline V gene. The length of the CDR3 is 12 residues. This chain's CDR3 is CASSQQSYEQYF. The CDR3, as DNA: TGTGCCAGCAGCCAACAGTCCTACGAGCAGTACTTC.

V and J are TRBV5-6 and TRBJ2-2; TRBD2 agrees at 7 bases. V shed 2 bases and J 3 bases; nucleotides not matched to a gene: 4. The CDR3 contains 15 residues. In germline, CDR1 is SGHDT, CDR2 YYEEEE. The CDR3 here is CASSFPSGDTGELFF. CDR3 bases: TGTGCCAGCAGCTTCCCTAGCGGAGACACCGGGGAGCTGTTTTTT.

This clone was seen a single time. The chain has TRBV7-9 and TRBJ1-5; D possibly corresponds to TRBD1 (6 bases). V was cut by 5 bases and J by 4 bases, with 9 bases left in between. Per the germline V gene, CDR1 is SEHNR and CDR2 is FQNEAQ (reference sequence). This CDR3 is built from 13 residues. The CDR3 spells CASSAGVNQPQHF. Written as DNA, the CDR3 is TGTGCCAGCAGCGCAGGGGTTAATCAGCCCCAGCATTTT. Full variable domain (missing parts from reference TRBV7-9 and TRBJ1-5): DTGVSQNPRHKITKRGQNVTFRCDPISEHNRLYWYRQTLGQGPEFLTYFQNEAQLEKSRLLSDRFSAERPKGSFSTLEIQRTEQGDSAMYLCASSAGVNQPQHFGDGTRLSIL.

The chain uses TRBV9 and TRBJ2-4, with 9 bases identical to TRBD1. V lost 3 bases to trimming and J lost 10 bases; unmatched junction nucleotides: 5. The germline gives CDR1 SGDLS, CDR2 YYNGEE. This CDR3 has 13 amino acids. This chain's CDR3 is CASSAGDRAIQYF. DNA for the CDR3: TGTGCCAGCAGCGCGGGGGACAGGGCGATTCAGTACTTC.

The chain employs TRBV5-4 and TRBJ2-3; 9 bases agree with TRBD2. J lost 6 bases, V lost 4 bases, and 6 bases had no gene match. Germline CDR1 SGHNT, CDR2 YYREEE (reference sequence). This CDR3 contains 14 residues. The CDR3 DNA follows: TGTGCCAGCAGCGGTAGCGGGAGTGTCGATACGCAGTATTTT. Protein product: CASSGSGSVDTQYF.

J is TRBJ2-7 and V is TRBV5-6, with D tentatively TRBD2 (5 bases). V was shortened by 4 bases and J by 6 bases, with 14 bases between the two germline ends. This CDR3 comprises 13 residues. Germline V lookup: CDR1 SGHDT, CDR2 YYEEEE. As DNA, the CDR3 is TGTGCCAGCAGCACTTTCGGTCGGGGCGAGCAGTACTTC. Amino acids: CASSTFGRGEQYF. Together with reference TRBV5-6 and TRBJ2-7, the CDR3 gives the full variable domain: DAGVTQSPTHLIKTRGQQVTLRCSPKSGHDTVSWYQQALGQGPQFIFQYYEEEERQRGNFPDRFSGHQFPNYSSELNVNALLLGDSALYLCASSTFGRGEQYFGPGTRLTVT.

The gene calls are TRBV19 and TRBJ1-1; 7 bases fit TRBD1. The germline gives CDR1 LNHDA, CDR2 SQIVND (reference sequence). V trimming: 11 bases; J trimming: 1 base; junction bases outside the gene matches: 13. There are 15 residues in the CDR3. CDR3 sequence: CAEGRTGPKNTEAFF. CDR3 coding DNA: TGTGCCGAGGGGCGGACAGGTCCGAAGAACACTGAAGCTTTCTTT.

The V gene is TRBV7-9, the J gene TRBJ2-7, with TRBD1 as a possible D gene (6 bases). The CDR3 extends over 17 amino acids. V was trimmed by 5 bases and J by 2 bases, leaving 22 bases between them. CDR1 is SEHNR and CDR2 is FQNEAQ in the germline V gene (reference sequence). The CDR3: CASSPPFRDNRTYEQYF. DNA of the CDR3: TGTGCCAGCAGCCCCCCTTTCCGGGACAACCGGACCTACGAGCAGTACTTC.

The chain is built from TRBV11-2 and TRBJ2-4; D is ambiguous. The CDR3 totals 14 residues. CDR1 and CDR2 (germline): SGHAT, FQNNGV. Trimming stripped 5 bases from V and 6 bases from J, with 14 bases between. CDR3 sequence: CASSHWEWGNIQYF. The CDR3, as DNA: TGTGCCAGCAGCCACTGGGAATGGGGAAACATTCAGTACTTC. Supplemented by reference TRBV11-2 and TRBJ2-4, the full variable domain reads EAGVAQSPRYKIIEKRQSVAFWCNPISGHATLYWYQQILGQGPKLLIQFQNNGVVDDSQLPKDRFSAERLKGVDSTLKIQPAKLEDSAVYLCASSHWEWGNIQYFGAGTRLSVL.

This clone was seen once. The V call is TRBV2, the J call TRBJ1-2, with D maybe TRBD1 (6 bases). This CDR3 is built from 11 residues. Germline V gives CDR1 SNHLY, CDR2 FYNNEI. Trimming took 5 bases from V and 8 from J, leaving 9 bases between them. CDR3 protein: CASSPTGGYTF. The DNA of the CDR3 is TGTGCCAGCAGTCCGACAGGAGGCTACACCTTC.

This chain uses TRBV7-9 with TRBJ1-4, with a possible D match to TRBD1 (6 bases). Germline loops: CDR1 SEHNR, CDR2 FQNEAQ (reference sequence). Deletions cut 3 bases from V and 8 bases from J, with 16 bases between. The CDR3 totals 15 residues. CDR3 protein: CASSLIGQSREKLFF. Written as DNA, the CDR3 is TGTGCCAGCAGCTTGATTGGACAGTCTCGAGAAAAACTGTTTTTT.

The chain carries TRBV7-6 and TRBJ1-6; possibly TRBD1 for D (5 bases). CDR3 length: 18 amino acids. The V gene's germline CDR1 is SGHVS and CDR2 FNYEAQ. Trimming removed 2 bases from V and 0 bases from J, with 14 bases in between. CDR3 residues: CASSLSGDWSSYNSPLHF. The CDR3 nucleotides are TGTGCCAGCAGCTTATCGGGGGACTGGAGCTCCTATAATTCACCCCTCCACTTT.

This chain links TRBV9 with TRBJ1-1, with 7 bases aligning to TRBD1. This CDR3 is built from 14 residues. CDR1 and CDR2 from the germline V gene are SGDLS and YYNGEE. The V gene end was trimmed by 3 bases and the J gene end by 3 bases; junction bases not matched to a gene: 5. The CDR3 nucleotides read TGTGCCAGCAGCGAGGGGGCGGGGGACACTGAAGCTTTCTTT. This gives the protein CASSEGAGDTEAFF.

The chain employs TRBV5-6 and TRBJ2-1; perhaps TRBD1 as D (6 bases). CDR1 SGHDT and CDR2 YYEEEE come from the germline V gene. This CDR3 is 15 amino acids long. The V and J ends lost 1 base and 0 bases respectively, with 8 bases between them. Here the CDR3 reads CASSLIRGSYNEQFF. CDR3 coding DNA: TGTGCCAGCAGCTTGATCAGGGGCTCCTACAATGAGCAGTTCTTC.

The chain has TRBV9 and TRBJ2-7, with TRBD1 identical over 10 bases. The germline V gene encodes CDR1 SGDLS and CDR2 YYNGEE. The CDR3 contains 14 residues. V gave up 3 bases and J gave up 4 bases; unmatched junction bases: 4. CDR3 nucleotide sequence: TGTGCCAGCAGCGGGACAGGGGGAGGGTACGAGCAGTACTTC. It translates to CASSGTGGGYEQYF.

The rearrangement joins TRBV11-2 to TRBJ2-7, with 7 nucleotides matching TRBD2. Trimming cost V 1 base and J 3 bases; bases outside gene matches: 9. Germline CDR1 is SGHAT and CDR2 is FQNNGV. There are 16 residues in the CDR3. CDR3 sequence (DNA): TGTGCCAGCAGCTTAGCCCCTAGCGGTATTTTCTACGAGCAGTACTTC. It encodes CASSLAPSGIFYEQYF.

The rearrangement uses TRBV13 and TRBJ2-7; unclear D gene. Trimming took 5 bases from V and 4 from J, leaving 9 bases between them. This CDR3 is 12 amino acids long. CDR1 is PRHDT and CDR2 is FYEKMQ in the germline V gene (reference sequence). CDR3 sequence: CASSQDAYEQYF. The CDR3 coding sequence is TGTGCCAGCAGCCAGGATGCATACGAGCAGTACTTC. Supplemented by reference TRBV13 and TRBJ2-7, the full variable domain reads AAGVIQSPRHLIKEKRETATLKCYPIPRHDTVYWYQQGPGQDPQFLISFYEKMQSDKGSIPDRFSAQQFSDYHSELNMSSLELGDSALYFCASSQDAYEQYFGPGTRLTVT.

As regards this clone: The same CDR3 arises from other DNA sequences in this sample as well. The V and J genes are TRBV5-4 and TRBJ2-7; no reliable D call. The CDR3 has 11 residues. Per germline, CDR1 SGHNT and CDR2 YYREEE (reference sequence). Deletions cut 4 bases from V and 7 bases from J, with 9 bases between. The CDR3 loop reads CASSSVGEQYF. CDR3 coding DNA: TGTGCCAGCAGCAGCGTTGGGGAGCAGTACTTC.

Comments on this clone: The sample has other DNA sequences that encode this CDR3 too. This chain joins TRBV27 and TRBJ1-5; the D gene is possibly TRBD1 (5 bases). This CDR3 spans 14 amino acids. The ends were cut back, 2 bases at V and 1 base at J, with 6 bases in the middle. Germline CDR1 reads MNHEY; CDR2 reads SMNVEV (reference sequence). The CDR3: CASSLGGSNQPQHF. Here the CDR3 DNA reads TGTGCCAGCAGTTTAGGGGGAAGCAATCAGCCCCAGCATTTT.

DNA for the CDR3: TGCGCCAGCAGCCAAGTTGGGGGTAGCCTCTACGAGCAGTACTTC. This codes for CASSQVGGSLYEQYF. V usage is TRBV4-1 and J usage is TRBJ2-7; TRBD1 or TRBD2 may be the D gene (5 bases each). Germline V gene lookup returns CDR1 MGHRA and CDR2 YSYEKL. The ends were cut back, 1 base at V and 3 bases at J, with 13 bases in the middle. CDR3 length equals 15 residues.